The 8 T cell receptor beta chains reported below all come from one sample, sequenced in a study of T cells after posttransplantation cyclophosphamide. Clones were sequenced by immunoSEQ multiplex PCR, and TCRdb holds only the in-frame ones, with some missing. The sample lists some 66,000 clones, about 94% occurring once. Sequencing was done on a sample of PBMCs. Receptor source: a woman in her thirties in good health and a related stem cell transplant donor.

The rearrangement uses TRBV6-1 and TRBJ1-5, with a tentative D call TRBD1 (5 bases). Per the germline V gene, CDR1 is MNHNS and CDR2 is SASEGT. The ends were cut back, 0 bases at V and 7 bases at J, with 7 bases in the middle. CDR3 size: 13 residues. The CDR3 region has the DNA TGTGCCAGCAGTGAAGCGGGGGGACAGCCCCAGCATTTT. Translation: CASSEAGGQPQHF.

This rearrangement joins TRBV18 to TRBJ2-7; TRBD2 agrees at 7 bases. Germline lookup yields CDR1 KGHSH and CDR2 LQKENI. The CDR3 length is 15 residues. J gave up 0 bases and V 3 bases, and 5 bases lay outside the gene matches. The CDR3 here is CASSPRGGDSYEQYF. CDR3 nucleotides: TGTGCCAGCTCACCCCGTGGGGGGGACTCCTACGAGCAGTACTTC.

The rearrangement links TRBV6-6 to TRBJ2-6; D perhaps matches TRBD2 (7 bases). V lost 2 bases to trimming and J lost 2 bases, with 10 bases between them. Germline V gene lookup returns CDR1 MNHNY and CDR2 SVGAGI (reference sequence). The CDR3 contains 16 residues. CDR3 loop: CASSYPGGTGANVLTF. The CDR3 DNA reads TGTGCCAGCAGTTACCCGGGGGGCACTGGGGCCAACGTCCTGACTTTC.

This chain uses TRBV7-9 with TRBJ2-7; D is uncertain. This CDR3 region has 13 residues. Between the trimmed V and J ends, which lost 3 bases and 5 bases, there was a span of 11 bases. Looked up from germline, CDR1 is SEHNR and CDR2 is FQNEAQ (reference sequence). CDR3 protein: CASSLLTVHEQYF. CDR3 DNA: TGTGCCAGCAGCTTGTTGACCGTCCACGAGCAGTACTTC. The whole variable domain, remainder taken from reference TRBV7-9 and TRBJ2-7, is DTGVSQNPRHKITKRGQNVTFRCDPISEHNRLYWYRQTLGQGPEFLTYFQNEAQLEKSRLLSDRFSAERPKGSFSTLEIQRTEQGDSAMYLCASSLLTVHEQYFGPGTRLTVT.

The chain couples TRBV6-6 to TRBJ2-2, with no clear D. V was clipped by 0 bases and J by 5 bases, with 4 bases between them. The CDR3 has 13 residues. Per germline, CDR1 MNHNY and CDR2 SVGAGI (reference sequence). The CDR3 nucleotides are TGTGCCAGCAGTTACTCAGGGACCGGGGAGCTGTTTTTT. It yields the protein CASSYSGTGELFF.

The chain links TRBV29-1 to TRBJ2-3; 12 bases fit TRBD2. Germline V gene data show CDR1 as SQVTM and CDR2 as ANQGSEA. The CDR3 spans 16 residues. The J segment lost 4 bases and the V segment lost 0 bases, leaving 5 bases of the junction unmatched. The CDR3: CSVEDLAGGHPDTQYF. As DNA, the CDR3 is TGCAGCGTTGAAGACCTAGCGGGGGGGCATCCAGATACGCAGTATTTT.

The CDR3 region is CASSVGGGKRRETQYF. The CDR3 bases are TGTGCCAGCAGCGTAGGGGGGGGAAAACGGCGAGAGACCCAGTACTTC. J is TRBJ2-5 and V is TRBV9, with 7 bases aligning to TRBD2. V shed 0 bases and J 4 bases; nucleotides not matched to a gene: 9. The CDR3 length is 16 residues. Germline values: CDR1 SGDLS, CDR2 YYNGEE.

This clone was recorded only once. V is TRBV28 and J is TRBJ1-2, with 8 positions matching TRBD1. Germline CDR1 reads MDHEN; CDR2 reads SYDVKM. V lost 7 bases, J lost 2 bases, and 6 bases stayed unmatched. CDR3 length: 14 amino acids. CDR3 DNA: TGTGCCAGCAACGGACAGGGACGCAACTATGGCTACACCTTC. Encoded protein: CASNGQGRNYGYTF.